This T cell receptor beta chain originates from a study of response to subunit inactivated influenza vaccine (dated by TCRdb to 2016 to 2019). In terms of the full investigation: The study used deep quantitative T cell receptor repertoire profiling to track responses to a trivalent subunit inactivated influenza vaccine. The paper as a whole reports these results and caveats: The authors suggested that each seasonal influenza vaccination may recruit only a limited number of new T cells.

CDR1 DFQATT and CDR2 SNEGSKA were looked up in the germline V gene (reference sequence). V and J lose 5 bases and 0 bases, and a span of 13 bases separates them. The CDR3 runs 15 residues from the cysteine to the phenylalanine. This entry keeps only the CDR3 DNA: 45 bases, framed from base 1. This clonotype was observed a few times. The clone's antigen remains unknown. Per-nucleotide qualities are absent, and no much larger clonotype sits a single base away. Libraries were made using RT-PCR. These reads were obtained on an Illumina HiSeq 2500. The public reads were reprocessed in TCRdb via fastp at Q25 and MiXCR, keeping in-frame beta chains. Rows with one shared CDR3 protein collapse into an entry with the most common genes and DNA. For this sample there are about 520,000 distinct CDR3 sequences; roughly 25% appear just once. The ten biggest clones cover about 1.9% of the sample.

The receptor chain draws on TRBV20-1 and TRBJ2-2, with TRBD1 perhaps the D gene, on 5 matching bases. The sample in question was CD4+ T cells sorted from PBMCs, obtained roughly 5 days after vaccination. The receptor comes from a man over 45 who received an inactivated influenza vaccine. Donor details come from another sample of the same person, matched by shared clones. The DNA sequence is as follows: TGCAGTGCTCCCCCCCCGACAGCGAACACCGGGGAGCTGTTTTTT. The resulting protein is CSAPPPTANTGELFF.